The T cell receptor beta chain under discussion was sequenced for a study of shared clonotypes between healthy human individuals. Notes on the study in general: The study generally estimated greater richness for naive than memory subsets.

From CD4+ cells came CD45RA+ naive and CD45RA-negative memory subsets. Sequencing was performed with immunoSEQ multiplex PCR; in TCRdb, only in-frame clones are kept and a portion is missing. The data contain 600,000 to 800,000 clones, roughly 72% of them singletons. Looked up from germline, CDR1 is SGHKS and CDR2 is YYEKEE (reference sequence). The CDR3 has 15 residues. V was trimmed by 4 bases and J by 4 bases, leaving 17 bases between them. This clone has just a few counts. The antigen remains unidentified. This TCR derives from a woman under 40 in good health. Sequencing was done on a sample of memory CD4+ T cells sorted from blood. Subset given: CD45RA-negative fraction. The chain joins TRBV5-5 to TRBJ1-2; a possible D gene is TRBD1 (5 bases). The CDR3 nucleotides read TGTGCCAGCAGCCCCTCGCCGGGGCAGTCCTATGGCTACACCTTC. Its protein product is CASSPSPGQSYGYTF.